The 32 T cell receptor beta chains below were found in one sample sequenced in a study of T-cell reconstitution after alpha-beta-depleted transplantation in children. Construction of the TCRbeta library involved unique molecular identifiers. From the PCR reads, TCRdb called clonotypes with MiXCR, one entry per CDR3 protein. The top ten clones hold less than 4.5% of a sample with about 400,000 distinct CDR3 sequences, 20% of them seen once. This specimen consisted of PBMCs from the stem cell graft donor, obtained from the stem cell graft. Receptors originate from a human donor who donated a stem cell graft to a child with acute myeloid leukemia.

This clonotype was detected a few times. The genes are TRBV3-1 and TRBJ1-4; no clear D gene. Deletions cut 0 bases from V and 12 bases from J, with 8 bases between. The CDR3 is 12 amino acids. Germline V lookup: CDR1 LGHDT, CDR2 YNNKEL (reference sequence). The CDR3, as DNA: TGTGCCAGCAGCCAAGAGCGATATCAACTGTTTTTT. It codes for CASSQERYQLFF. Combining the CDR3 with reference TRBV3-1 and TRBJ1-4 gives the whole variable domain DTAVSQTPKYLVTQMGNDKSIKCEQNLGHDTMYWYKQDSKKFLKIMFSYNNKELIINETVPNRFSPKSPDKAHLNLHINSLELGDSAVYFCASSQERYQLFFGSGTQLSVL.

The V call is TRBV7-2, the J call TRBJ2-5; 9 positions agree with TRBD2. CDR1 is SGHTA and CDR2 is FQGNSA in the germline V gene. The CDR3 has 16 amino acids. V was pared by 0 bases and J by 3 bases, with 5 bases of the junction left unmatched. The DNA for the CDR3 is TGTGCCAGCAGCTTAGCCGGGACTAGCAGTGAAGAGACCCAGTACTTC. It specifies CASSLAGTSSEETQYF.

The table lists this clonotype with a few counts. The rearrangement joins TRBV3-1 to TRBJ2-5, with 9 bases lining up with TRBD2. The CDR3 has 17 residues. Trimming removed 1 base from V and 1 base from J; junction bases left unmatched: 7. Germline V gene lookup returns CDR1 LGHDT and CDR2 YNNKEL (reference sequence). The CDR3 DNA follows: TGTGCCAGCAGCCAAGGCTGGTCTAGCGGGACCCAAGAGACCCAGTACTTC. Protein product: CASSQGWSSGTQETQYF.

This clonotype was counted between two and nine times. CDR3 nucleotide sequence: TGTGCCAGCAGACGAGACAGGGGGACCGGGGAGCTGTTTTTT. Residues: CASRRDRGTGELFF. This chain uses TRBV7-2 with TRBJ2-2, with 9 bases fitting TRBD1. Per germline, CDR1 SGHTA and CDR2 FQGNSA. The CDR3 has 14 residues. With 6 bases clipped from V and 5 bases from J, the junction kept 4 bases outside the gene matches. Full variable domain (missing parts from reference TRBV7-2 and TRBJ2-2): GAGVSQSPSNKVTEKGKDVELRCDPISGHTALYWYRQSLGQGLEFLIYFQGNSAPDKSGLPSDRFSAERTGGSVSTLTIQRTQQEDSAVYLCASRRDRGTGELFFGEGSRLTVL.

V is TRBV24-1 and J is TRBJ2-3, with 12 positions matching TRBD1. Trimming took 4 bases from V and 4 from J; bases not matched to a gene: 2. The germline gives CDR1 KGHDR, CDR2 SFDVKD. CDR3 length: 15 residues. CDR3 sequence: CATSDGTGGADTQYF. Here the CDR3 DNA reads TGTGCCACCAGTGACGGGACAGGGGGCGCAGATACGCAGTATTTT.

The table lists this clonotype with a few counts. The gene calls are TRBV20-1 and TRBJ2-5, with a weak D call TRBD1 (6 bases). Trimming removed 3 bases from V and 2 bases from J, with 16 bases in between. Germline V gene sequence: CDR1 DFQATT, CDR2 SNEGSKA (reference sequence). The CDR3 loop spans 15 amino acids. CDR3 coding DNA: TGCAGTGCTAGGGATCCGGGACACACACAAGAGACCCAGTACTTC. It translates to CSARDPGHTQETQYF.

This clonotype was detected only a few times. In nucleotides, the CDR3 is TGCAGTGCTAGCCGCGGGACTAGCGGCGACAATGAGCAGTTCTTC. Its protein product is CSASRGTSGDNEQFF. The chain uses TRBV20-1 and TRBJ2-1; the match to TRBD2 covers 11 bases. The CDR3 totals 15 residues. The V gene end was trimmed by 3 bases and the J gene end by 5 bases; junction bases not matched to a gene: 6. Germline assignment: CDR1 DFQATT and CDR2 SNEGSKA (reference sequence).

This clonotype appeared many times. The chain has TRBV20-1 and TRBJ2-7, with a possible D match to TRBD1 (6 bases). This CDR3 has 15 amino acids. V was shortened by 0 bases and J by 2 bases, with 14 bases between the two germline ends. Looked up from germline, CDR1 is DFQATT and CDR2 is SNEGSKA (reference sequence). The CDR3 here is CSARDPRDTTYEQYF. CDR3 DNA sequence: TGCAGTGCTAGAGACCCCCGGGACACCACCTACGAGCAGTACTTC.

The J gene is TRBJ2-4, the V gene TRBV7-3; 9 bases align to TRBD2. The CDR3 loop spans 18 amino acids. V lost 0 bases to trimming and J lost 2 bases; unmatched junction nucleotides: 8. CDR1 and CDR2 from the germline V gene are SGHTA and FQGTGA. The CDR3 sequence is CASSLTAGGPSSKNIQYF. The CDR3 DNA reads TGTGCCAGCAGCTTAACGGCGGGAGGGCCGTCATCCAAAAACATTCAGTACTTC.

The sample holds a few counts of this clonotype. The chain links TRBV12-3 or TRBV12-4 to TRBJ2-2; no definite D call. V shed 5 bases and J shed 8 bases, with 15 bases lying between them. The CDR3 extends over 14 amino acids. CDR3 in DNA: TGTGCCAGCAGTCTCGACCCCCGCGTTGGGGAGCTGTTTTTT. It specifies CASSLDPRVGELFF.

A note on this clonotype: Compared with germline, one end of the junction differs, possibly owing to a read error. The chain carries TRBV12-5 and TRBJ2-1; 8 bases fit TRBD1. This CDR3 spans 15 amino acids. The germline CDR1 and CDR2 sequences are LGHNT and FRNRAP. The CDR3 spells CASVLVRGPYNEQFF. Here the CDR3 DNA reads TGTGCTAGTGTTTTGGTCAGGGGGCCCTACAATGAGCAGTTCTTC.

The CDR3 sequence is CASSLFRGLDTVNIQYF. DNA of the CDR3: TGTGCCAGCAGCTTGTTCCGTGGTTTAGACACCGTAAACATTCAGTACTTC. V usage is TRBV5-4 and J usage is TRBJ2-4; D not resolved. The V end was cut by 1 base, the J end by 6 bases, with 20 bases between. This CDR3 is built from 17 residues. The germline CDR1 and CDR2 sequences are SGHNT and YYREEE (reference sequence).

This chain uses TRBV5-6 with TRBJ2-7; 8 bases line up with TRBD1. The V gene's germline CDR1 is SGHDT and CDR2 YYEEEE. The CDR3 runs 14 residues. J was trimmed by 4 bases and V by 2 bases; bases with no gene match: 5. The chain's CDR3 is CASSFHQGAYEQYF. CDR3 nucleotide sequence: TGTGCCAGCAGCTTTCATCAGGGGGCATACGAGCAGTACTTC.

This rearrangement joins TRBV12-3 or TRBV12-4 to TRBJ2-2; D possibly corresponds to TRBD1 (6 bases). Deletions cut 2 bases from V and 7 bases from J, with 14 bases between. The CDR3 runs to 15 residues. The CDR3 protein is CASSLRARGRGELFF. The DNA of the CDR3 is TGTGCCAGCAGTTTAAGGGCCAGGGGCCGCGGGGAGCTGTTTTTT.

The chain recombines TRBV9 with TRBJ2-3; D is ambiguous. V lost 0 bases to trimming and J lost 1 base, with 6 bases between them. The CDR3 contains 14 residues. The germline CDR1 and CDR2 sequences are SGDLS and YYNGEE. CDR3 residues: CASSVVAGTDTQYF. DNA of the CDR3: TGTGCCAGCAGCGTAGTGGCGGGCACAGATACGCAGTATTTT.

This clonotype showed up many times. CDR3 coding DNA: TGCAGTGCTACCCCCGGACTAGCGGGTGGTGCAGATACGCAGTATTTT. Its protein is CSATPGLAGGADTQYF. The rearrangement uses TRBV20-1 and TRBJ2-3; TRBD2 matches 11 bases. Germline CDR1 and CDR2: DFQATT and SNEGSKA (reference sequence). The CDR3 covers 16 residues. The trim removed 4 bases at V and 4 bases at J, leaving 10 bases unmatched.

Ten or more counts support this clonotype. This rearrangement joins TRBV29-1 to TRBJ2-1, with TRBD2 as a possible D gene (6 bases). V dropped 4 bases and J dropped 10 bases, with 11 bases sitting between them. The CDR3 is 11 residues long. The germline V gene has CDR1 SQVTM and CDR2 ANQGSEA. CDR3 loop: CSVGFGGEQFF. The CDR3 DNA sequence: TGCAGCGTTGGTTTCGGAGGGGAGCAGTTCTTC.

This clonotype came up many times. V is TRBV20-1 and J is TRBJ2-7, with D unclear. With 2 bases removed from V and 4 bases from J, the gap between germline ends came to 6 bases. CDR3 size: 11 residues. In germline, CDR1 is DFQATT, CDR2 SNEGSKA (reference sequence). This chain's CDR3 is CSARTPYEQYF. In DNA, the CDR3 is TGCAGTGCTAGAACACCTTACGAGCAGTACTTC.

V usage is TRBV29-1 and J usage is TRBJ1-3; the D gene is possibly TRBD1 (5 bases). This CDR3 has 13 residues. Trimming cost V 0 bases and J 2 bases, with 5 bases left between them. CDR1 is SQVTM and CDR2 is ANQGSEA in the germline V gene. CDR3 in amino acids: CSVEEGPGNTIYF. Written as DNA, the CDR3 is TGCAGCGTTGAAGAGGGACCTGGAAACACCATATATTTT. Using reference TRBV29-1 and TRBJ1-3 for the parts outside the CDR3, the full variable domain is SAVISQKPSRDICQRGTSLTIQCQVDSQVTMMFWYRQQPGQSLTLIATANQGSEATYESGFVIDKFPISRPNLTFSTLTVSNMSPEDSSIYLCSVEEGPGNTIYFGEGSWLTVV.

This clonotype was counted ten times or more. The chain is built from TRBV7-9 and TRBJ2-1, with TRBD1 identical over 7 bases. The germline V gene has CDR1 SEHNR and CDR2 FQNEAQ (reference sequence). The CDR3 runs 17 residues. V lost 5 bases and J lost 0; bases outside the gene matches: 10. The CDR3 sequence: CASSPSRQGFSYNEQFF. The CDR3 region has the DNA TGTGCCAGCAGCCCATCCAGACAGGGTTTCTCCTACAATGAGCAGTTCTTC.

This clonotype was found a few times. V and J are TRBV4-2 and TRBJ2-3; no clear D gene. The CDR3 contains 14 residues. With 3 bases removed from V and 1 base from J, the gap between germline ends came to 8 bases. CDR1 and CDR2 (germline): LGHNA, YNFKEQ. DNA for the CDR3: TGTGCCAGCAGCCAGCCGACCGGCACAGATACGCAGTATTTT. This gives the protein CASSQPTGTDTQYF.

The chain joins TRBV9 to TRBJ2-7, with a possible D match to TRBD2 (5 bases). The CDR3 is 16 residues long. The germline V and J ends were trimmed by 4 bases and 1 base, with 18 bases remaining between them. Germline V gene sequence: CDR1 SGDLS, CDR2 YYNGEE. The CDR3 nucleotides read TGTGCCAGCAGCCCAAAGGCCTCGGGGTTTTCCTACGAGCAGTACTTC. Amino acid sequence: CASSPKASGFSYEQYF.

The chain combines TRBV27 with TRBJ1-1; 7 bases fit TRBD1. This CDR3 has 17 residues. Looked up from germline, CDR1 is MNHEY and CDR2 is SMNVEV (reference sequence). J lost 3 bases, V lost 2 bases, and 12 bases had no gene match. The chain's CDR3 is CASSLTGDGLGDTEAFF. The CDR3 bases are TGTGCCAGCAGTTTAACAGGGGACGGCTTAGGGGACACTGAAGCTTTCTTT.

On this clonotype: This may come from a read error, since a much larger clone is one base off. Since no conserved phenylalanine or tryptophan closes the CDR3, a read error is the likely cause. The V gene is TRBV20-1, the J gene TRBJ1-4; 8 bases line up with TRBD1. Per the germline V gene, CDR1 is DFQATT and CDR2 is SNEGSKA (reference sequence). Losses at the gene ends were 5 bases for V and 7 bases for J; bases not matched to a gene: 15. CDR3 length: 16 residues. The CDR3 DNA reads as TGCAGTGCTTGGACAGGGCGGCTTATGTGGGGTGAAAAACTGTTTTAT. Its translation: CSAWTGRLMWGEKLFY.

This chain joins TRBV18 and TRBJ2-7; possibly TRBD1 for D (5 bases). Trimming cost V 5 bases and J 0 bases, with 14 bases left between them. Germline loops: CDR1 KGHSH, CDR2 LQKENI. The CDR3 consists of 15 residues. The CDR3 sequence is CASSSQAQGSYEQYF. The CDR3 DNA follows: TGTGCCAGCTCATCCCAGGCTCAGGGCTCCTACGAGCAGTACTTC.

V and J are TRBV20-1 and TRBJ1-2; weak D call: TRBD1 (6 bases). Germline CDR1 is DFQATT and CDR2 is SNEGSKA (reference sequence). The V gene lost 0 bases and the J gene lost 8 bases, with 10 bases spanning the gap. There are 12 residues in the CDR3. Here the CDR3 DNA reads TGCAGTGCTAGAGATCAACAGGGCGGCTACACCTTC. Its translation: CSARDQQGGYTF.

The chain recombines TRBV29-1 with TRBJ2-3; the D gene is possibly TRBD1 (6 bases). CDR1 is SQVTM, CDR2 ANQGSEA, per germline. The CDR3 runs 14 residues. In nucleotides, the CDR3 is TGCAGTGAGACCCGGGACACAAGCACAGATACGCAGTATTTT. Its translation: CSETRDTSTDTQYF.

This clonotype was detected ten times or more. V and J are TRBV20-1 and TRBJ2-1, with 13 bases identical to TRBD2. The germline gives CDR1 DFQATT, CDR2 SNEGSKA (reference sequence). This CDR3 spans 14 amino acids. The V segment lost 8 bases and the J segment 6 bases; nucleotides outside the gene matches: 7. Here the CDR3 DNA reads TGCAGTTCACCGGGACTAGCGGGATTCAATGAGCAGTTCTTC. This translates into CSSPGLAGFNEQFF.

This clonotype was seen repeatedly, ten times or more. The rearrangement uses TRBV29-1 and TRBJ1-2; D is undetermined. V was cut by 1 base and J by 4 bases, with 10 bases left in between. The germline gives CDR1 SQVTM, CDR2 ANQGSEA. This CDR3 contains 13 residues. The CDR3 region is CSVEVTERYGYTF. CDR3 sequence (DNA): TGCAGCGTTGAAGTAACGGAGCGCTATGGCTACACCTTC.

This clonotype has ten or more counts. At one boundary the junction diverges from the germline segment, which might be a read error. The chain employs TRBV12-3 or TRBV12-4 and TRBJ2-1, with 11 nucleotides matching TRBD2. The CDR3 totals 15 residues. CDR3 DNA: TGTGCCAGCAGTGTAGCGGGAGGGTCCTACAATGAGCAGTTCTTC. Encoded protein: CASSVAGGSYNEQFF.

This clonotype has just a few counts. This chain joins TRBV20-1 and TRBJ2-3, with unresolved D. This CDR3 region has 14 residues. Trimming cost V 3 bases and J 5 bases, with 15 bases left between them. Germline V gene data show CDR1 as DFQATT and CDR2 as SNEGSKA (reference sequence). In nucleotides, the CDR3 is TGCAGTGCTAGTAGAGGACCAGTGGTAGATACGCAGTATTTT. It encodes CSASRGPVVDTQYF.

Ten or more counts support this clonotype. The chain recombines TRBV4-2 with TRBJ2-7, with a weak D call TRBD2 (5 bases). This CDR3 has 14 amino acids. Trimming cost V 1 base and J 4 bases, with 11 bases left between them. Germline V lookup: CDR1 LGHNA, CDR2 YNFKEQ. CDR3 sequence: CASSQARGLYEQYF. The CDR3 bases are TGTGCCAGCAGCCAAGCAAGAGGGCTGTACGAGCAGTACTTC.